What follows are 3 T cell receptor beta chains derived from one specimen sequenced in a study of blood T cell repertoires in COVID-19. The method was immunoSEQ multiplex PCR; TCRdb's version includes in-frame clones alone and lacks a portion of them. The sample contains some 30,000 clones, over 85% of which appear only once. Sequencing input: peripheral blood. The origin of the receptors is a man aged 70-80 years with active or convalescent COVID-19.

The CDR3 coding sequence is TGCAGCGTTGAAGAAATGCGACAGTATGGCTACACCTTC. This encodes CSVEEMRQYGYTF. The chain combines TRBV29-1 with TRBJ1-2, with a weak D call TRBD1 (5 bases). V lost 0 bases to trimming and J lost 5 bases, with 10 bases between them. This CDR3 comprises 13 residues. Looked up from germline, CDR1 is SQVTM and CDR2 is ANQGSEA.

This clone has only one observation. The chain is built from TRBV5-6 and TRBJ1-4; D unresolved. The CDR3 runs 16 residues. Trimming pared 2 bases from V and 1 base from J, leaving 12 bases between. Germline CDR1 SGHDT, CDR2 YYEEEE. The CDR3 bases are TGTGCCAGCAGCTTCGGTTACAGAGTAACTAATGAAAAACTGTTTTTT. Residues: CASSFGYRVTNEKLFF.

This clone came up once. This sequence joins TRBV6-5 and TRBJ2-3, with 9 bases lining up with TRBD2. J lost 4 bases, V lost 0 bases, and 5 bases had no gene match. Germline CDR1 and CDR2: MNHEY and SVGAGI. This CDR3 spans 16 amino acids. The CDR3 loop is CASSYSGGGDPDTQYF. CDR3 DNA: TGTGCCAGCAGTTACTCGGGCGGGGGGGACCCAGATACGCAGTATTTT.